This T cell receptor beta chain came from a study of T cell clones after liver transplantation. Study details: In this trial, immunosuppression withdrawal was attempted within 2 years of liver transplant. Post-transplant blood was tracked for graft-donor-reactive T cell clones identified in a pre-transplant mixed lymphocyte reaction. Until 12-24 months post-transplant, subjects got standard immunosuppression and no induction.

Profiling relied on immunoSEQ multiplex PCR, and the TCRdb table lists in-frame clones only, not all of them. The sample has under 15,000 clones, roughly 80% seen once. The CDR3 length is 14 residues. The ends were cut back, 1 base at V and 5 bases at J, with 11 bases in the middle. Per the germline V gene, CDR1 is SEHNR and CDR2 is FQNEAQ (reference sequence). Regarding this clone: Antigen specificity is unknown. The sample contains more than one DNA sequence encoding this CDR3.

Broader study findings: Donor-reactive sequences fell more than third party-reactive ones, suggesting partial deletion.

The clonotype was recovered from a human patient who received a liver transplant. A share of the T cells may be of graft donor origin. The sample here was CD8+ T cells from blood, taken at the 22-month timepoint. V usage is TRBV7-9 and J usage is TRBJ2-5, with a possible D match to TRBD2 (5 bases). For the CDR3, the DNA is TGTGCCAGCAGCTTAGTGGGTACGGGGGAGACCCAGTACTTC. Translation gives CASSLVGTGETQYF.